The 17 T cell receptor beta chains below all came from one sample that was sequenced in a study of control samples from healthy donors and cancer patients. This table comes from immunoSEQ multiplex PCR, and its TCRdb copy is limited to in-frame clones, with some not included. The table shows roughly 100,000 clones, with about 91% occurring only once. The sequencing input was blood. These receptors originate from a woman aged 18-35 years in good health.

This sequence joins TRBV6-4 and TRBJ2-2; TRBD2 matches at 8 bases. The CDR3 runs to 16 residues. Trimming cost V 3 bases and J 5 bases; bases outside gene matches: 8. The germline gives CDR1 MRHNA, CDR2 SNTAGT. CDR3 region: CASSERGTRWTGELFF. The CDR3 nucleotides are TGTGCCAGCAGTGAGCGCGGGACTAGATGGACCGGGGAGCTGTTTTTT.

The chain is built from TRBV29-1 and TRBJ2-1, with 13 bases that match TRBD2. CDR3 length: 14 residues. V trimming: 5 bases; J trimming: 4 bases; junction bases outside the gene matches: 2. CDR1 is SQVTM and CDR2 is ANQGSEA in the germline V gene. CDR3 residues: CSVRLAGGYNEQFF. The DNA of the CDR3 is TGCAGCGTTCGACTAGCGGGGGGATACAATGAGCAGTTCTTC.

The chain employs TRBV12-3 or TRBV12-4 and TRBJ1-6; D not certain. CDR3 length: 13 amino acids. With 8 bases removed from V and 9 bases from J, the gap between germline ends came to 14 bases. The CDR3 DNA reads TGTGCCAGCGGATTGGGGTCTGGTTCACCCCTCCACTTT. Translation gives CASGLGSGSPLHF.

The chain carries TRBV19 and TRBJ2-2; 7 nucleotides match TRBD2. V shed 7 bases, J shed 2 bases, and the junction held 7 bases outside the gene matches. CDR1 LNHDA and CDR2 SQIVND come from the germline V gene (reference sequence). This CDR3 contains 15 residues. The CDR3 region is CASTGAGENTGELFF. CDR3 nucleotides: TGTGCCAGTACGGGTGCGGGAGAAAACACCGGGGAGCTGTTTTTT.

This chain connects TRBV27 to TRBJ2-7; 8 positions match TRBD1. CDR3 length: 16 residues. The V segment lost 5 bases and the J segment 2 bases; nucleotides outside the gene matches: 11. The germline V gene has CDR1 MNHEY and CDR2 SMNVEV (reference sequence). CDR3: CASSAALGQGPYEQYF. CDR3 coding DNA: TGTGCCAGCAGTGCGGCACTAGGACAGGGACCCTACGAGCAGTACTTC.

This chain joins TRBV27 and TRBJ1-4; D is ambiguous. Germline V gene lookup returns CDR1 MNHEY and CDR2 SMNVEV (reference sequence). CDR3 length equals 15 residues. V was trimmed by 1 base and J by 0 bases, leaving 6 bases between them. CDR3 amino acids: CASSLFGATNEKLFF. CDR3 DNA sequence: TGTGCCAGCAGTTTATTCGGCGCAACTAATGAAAAACTGTTTTTT.

The chain combines TRBV7-9 with TRBJ1-2; D may be TRBD1 (5 bases). Trimming stripped 7 bases from V and 6 bases from J, with 21 bases between. Germline lookup yields CDR1 SEHNR and CDR2 FQNEAQ (reference sequence). The CDR3 covers 15 residues. The CDR3 DNA is TGTGCCAGCACCGAATCCCCCTGGGGGTCGGATGGCTACACCTTC. This gives the protein CASTESPWGSDGYTF. Together with reference TRBV7-9 and TRBJ1-2, the CDR3 gives the full variable domain: DTGVSQNPRHKITKRGQNVTFRCDPISEHNRLYWYRQTLGQGPEFLTYFQNEAQLEKSRLLSDRFSAERPKGSFSTLEIQRTEQGDSAMYLCASTESPWGSDGYTFGSGTRLTVV.

The rearrangement links TRBV7-2 to TRBJ1-2; D might be TRBD1 (5 bases). The CDR3 extends over 16 amino acids. The V gene's germline CDR1 is SGHTA and CDR2 FQGNSA. V shed 4 bases and J shed 4 bases, with 19 bases lying between them. Here the CDR3 reads CASSSRLGVRSYGYTF. CDR3 DNA: TGTGCCAGCAGCTCCCGTCTAGGGGTACGGAGCTATGGCTACACCTTC.

The rearrangement uses TRBV5-1 and TRBJ1-2, with TRBD1 matching 7 bases. V lost 3 bases to trimming and J lost 3 bases; unmatched junction nucleotides: 5. The CDR3 contains 14 residues. Germline values: CDR1 SGHRS, CDR2 YFSETQ. CDR3 nucleotides: TGCGCCAGCAGCTACGGGACAGACGACTATGGCTACACCTTC. Its protein is CASSYGTDDYGYTF.

CDR3 in amino acids: CASSQENPRAYNSPLHF. The DNA for the CDR3 is TGTGCCAGCAGCCAAGAGAATCCCCGGGCCTATAATTCACCCCTCCACTTT. V is TRBV3-1 (or the pseudogene TRBV3-2) and J is TRBJ1-6; D gene unclear. The V end was cut by 0 bases, the J end by 2 bases, with 11 bases between. Germline V lookup: CDR1 LGHDT, CDR2 YNNKEL (reference sequence). This CDR3 is 17 amino acids long.

V gene TRBV14 combines with J gene TRBJ1-1, with 8 bases lining up with TRBD1. The CDR3 spans 14 residues. Germline V gene data show CDR1 as SGHDN and CDR2 as FVKESK. With V trimmed by 4 bases and J by 2 bases, 3 bases remained unmatched. Here the CDR3 DNA reads TGTGCCAGCAGCCCCGGACAGGGCAACACTGAAGCTTTCTTT. Translated, it gives CASSPGQGNTEAFF.

The rearrangement links TRBV6-5 to TRBJ1-1; D is undetermined. The CDR3 is made up of 12 amino acids. With 6 bases removed from V and 4 bases from J, the gap between germline ends came to 9 bases. Germline lookup yields CDR1 MNHEY and CDR2 SVGAGI. The CDR3, as DNA: TGTGCCAGCAGAAAGGGTGGCACTGAAGCTTTCTTT. It translates to CASRKGGTEAFF.

This sequence joins TRBV6-2 or TRBV6-3 and TRBJ2-3; the D gene is possibly TRBD2 (6 bases). The V end was cut by 4 bases, the J end by 2 bases, with 13 bases between. This CDR3 spans 15 amino acids. CDR1 and CDR2 from the germline V gene are MNHEY and SVGEGT. CDR3 nucleotides: TGTGCCAGCAGTTCGCAACGGGAGAACACAGATACGCAGTATTTT. The encoded protein is CASSSQRENTDTQYF.

The chain links TRBV27 to TRBJ2-7; TRBD2 aligns across 9 bases. CDR1 is MNHEY and CDR2 is SMNVEV in the germline V gene (reference sequence). Trimming removed 6 bases from V and 1 base from J; junction bases left unmatched: 10. The CDR3 extends over 16 amino acids. In DNA form, the CDR3 reads TGTGCCAGCAGCTGGGGGCTAGCGGGATCATCCTACGAGCAGTACTTC. Residues: CASSWGLAGSSYEQYF.

The chain has TRBV30 and TRBJ2-1, with D tentatively TRBD2 (6 bases). Per the germline V gene, CDR1 is GTSNPN and CDR2 is SVGIG (reference sequence). The CDR3 is 13 residues long. Trimming removed 8 bases from V and 5 bases from J, with 16 bases in between. The CDR3 nucleotides are TGTGCCCGTCCCCGGGAGCCCAACAATGAGCAGTTCTTC. This gives the protein CARPREPNNEQFF. Supplemented by reference TRBV30 and TRBJ2-1, the full variable domain reads SQTIHQWPATLVQPVGSPLSLECTVEGTSNPNLYWYRQAAGRGLQLLFYSVGIGQISSEVPQNLSASRPQDRQFILSSKKLLLSDSGFYLCARPREPNNEQFFGPGTRLTVL.

The CDR3 coding sequence is TGTGCCAGCAGCCCTCTTTCCAGGGAGAACACTGAAGCTTTCTTT. This translates into CASSPLSRENTEAFF. This rearrangement joins TRBV3-1 (or the pseudogene TRBV3-2) to TRBJ1-1; possibly TRBD1 for D (5 bases). V was trimmed by 4 bases and J by 1 base, leaving 13 bases between them. Germline V gene sequence: CDR1 LGHDT, CDR2 YNNKEL (reference sequence). CDR3 length: 15 residues.

V is TRBV2 and J is TRBJ1-5, with unresolved D. V was pared by 6 bases and J by 1 base, with 10 bases between. This CDR3 contains 14 residues. The germline V gene has CDR1 SNHLY and CDR2 FYNNEI. CDR3 protein: CASRRGRSNQPQHF. The CDR3 region has the DNA TGTGCCAGCAGGCGAGGGCGGAGCAATCAGCCCCAGCATTTT.